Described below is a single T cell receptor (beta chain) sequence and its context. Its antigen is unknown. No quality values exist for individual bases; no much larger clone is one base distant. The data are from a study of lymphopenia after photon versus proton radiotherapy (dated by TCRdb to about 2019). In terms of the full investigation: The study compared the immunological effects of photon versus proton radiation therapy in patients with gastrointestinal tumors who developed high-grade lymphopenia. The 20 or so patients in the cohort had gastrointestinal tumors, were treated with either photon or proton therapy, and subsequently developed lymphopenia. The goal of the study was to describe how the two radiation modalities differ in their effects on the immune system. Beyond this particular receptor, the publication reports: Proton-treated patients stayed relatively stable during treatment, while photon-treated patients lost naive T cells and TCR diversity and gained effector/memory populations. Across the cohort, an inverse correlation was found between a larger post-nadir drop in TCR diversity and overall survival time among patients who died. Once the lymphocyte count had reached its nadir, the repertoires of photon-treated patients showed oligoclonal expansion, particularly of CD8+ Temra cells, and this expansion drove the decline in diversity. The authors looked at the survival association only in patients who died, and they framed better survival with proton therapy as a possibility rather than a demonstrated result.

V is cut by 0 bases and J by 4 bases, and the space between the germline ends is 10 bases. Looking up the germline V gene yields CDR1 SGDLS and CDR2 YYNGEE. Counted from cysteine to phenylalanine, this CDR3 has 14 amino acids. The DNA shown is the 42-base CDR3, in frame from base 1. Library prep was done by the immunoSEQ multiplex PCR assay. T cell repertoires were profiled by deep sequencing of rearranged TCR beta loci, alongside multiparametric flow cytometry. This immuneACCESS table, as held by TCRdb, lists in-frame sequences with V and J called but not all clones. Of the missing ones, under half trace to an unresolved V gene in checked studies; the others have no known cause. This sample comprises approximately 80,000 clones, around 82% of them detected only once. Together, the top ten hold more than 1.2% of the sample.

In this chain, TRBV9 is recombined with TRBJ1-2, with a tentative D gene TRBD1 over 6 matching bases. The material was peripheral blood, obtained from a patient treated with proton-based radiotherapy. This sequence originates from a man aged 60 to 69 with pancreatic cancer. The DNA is TGTGCCAGCAGCGTAGGGCAGGGGAGCTATGGCTACACCTTC. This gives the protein CASSVGQGSYGYTF.